The 32 T cell receptor beta chains below come from one sample, sequenced in a study of blood T cell repertoires in COVID-19. Assay: immunoSEQ multiplex PCR; the TCRdb copy retains only in-frame clones and omits some. The sample records a few hundred thousand clones, roughly 85% being singletons. Sequenced: peripheral blood. These receptors were collected from a young woman with acute or convalescent COVID-19.

This rearrangement joins TRBV27 to TRBJ1-2, with a tentative D call TRBD1 (5 bases). V lost 1 base and J lost 4, with 10 bases in between. Germline V gene lookup returns CDR1 MNHEY and CDR2 SMNVEV (reference sequence). The CDR3 extends over 14 amino acids. Here the CDR3 reads CASSLYGGGYGYTF. CDR3 bases: TGTGCCAGCAGTTTATACGGGGGGGGCTATGGCTACACCTTC.

The chain carries TRBV6-5 and TRBJ2-7; the D gene is possibly TRBD1 (7 bases). CDR1 is MNHEY, CDR2 SVGAGI, per germline. This CDR3 contains 14 residues. The V end was cut by 9 bases, the J end by 0 bases, with 15 bases between. The CDR3 loop is CASENRGGSYEQYF. In nucleotides, the CDR3 is TGTGCCAGTGAAAACAGGGGAGGCTCCTACGAGCAGTACTTC.

The gene calls are TRBV30 and TRBJ1-1, with 7 positions matching TRBD1. The CDR3 has 16 residues. Unmatched junction bases numbered 8, after V lost 1 base and J lost 0 bases. The V gene's germline CDR1 is GTSNPN and CDR2 SVGIG (reference sequence). CDR3 DNA sequence: TGTGCCTGGAGTGGGGGGACAGTGTTCATGAACACTGAAGCTTTCTTT. Residues: CAWSGGTVFMNTEAFF.

This chain uses TRBV7-8 with TRBJ2-3; 10 nucleotides match TRBD1. Trimming cost V 3 bases and J 4 bases; bases outside gene matches: 1. Germline CDR1 and CDR2: SGHVS and FQNEAQ. CDR3 length equals 14 residues. In DNA, the CDR3 is TGTGCCAGCAGCTTTGGGACAGGGGCAGATACGCAGTATTTT. Its translation: CASSFGTGADTQYF.

The chain couples TRBV2 to TRBJ2-7, with D possibly being TRBD1 (6 bases). The CDR3 sequence is 12 residues long. Germline V lookup: CDR1 SNHLY, CDR2 FYNNEI. Deletions cut 8 bases from V and 0 bases from J, with 8 bases between. CDR3 DNA sequence: TGTGCCAGCCGGGACAACTCCTACGAGCAGTACTTC. This encodes CASRDNSYEQYF.

The rearrangement joins TRBV30 to TRBJ1-2; 8 nucleotides match TRBD1. Trimming took 1 base from V and 5 from J; bases not matched to a gene: 6. CDR3 size: 14 residues. Germline values: CDR1 GTSNPN, CDR2 SVGIG (reference sequence). This CDR3 is CAWSARQGRYGYTF. The DNA of the CDR3 is TGTGCCTGGAGTGCCCGACAGGGGAGATATGGCTACACCTTC.

In this sample, this clone turned up a few times. J is TRBJ1-2 and V is TRBV28; a possible D gene is TRBD1 (6 bases). V was trimmed by 10 bases and J by 4 bases, leaving 13 bases between them. CDR3 size: 12 residues. Germline assignment: CDR1 MDHEN and CDR2 SYDVKM. This chain's CDR3 is CATSGQLYGYTF. The DNA of the CDR3 is TGTGCCACCTCCGGACAGCTCTATGGCTACACCTTC.

This clone was observed once. V is TRBV27 and J is TRBJ2-3; perhaps TRBD2 as D (6 bases). Germline loops: CDR1 MNHEY, CDR2 SMNVEV (reference sequence). Trimming removed 2 bases at V and 5 bases at J, with 11 bases between. CDR3 length equals 14 residues. This chain's CDR3 is CASSLAGPGDTQYF. DNA of the CDR3: TGTGCCAGCAGTTTAGCGGGACCAGGAGATACGCAGTATTTT.

The rearrangement joins TRBV6-5 to TRBJ2-1; TRBD2 might be the D (6 bases). The CDR3 loop spans 14 amino acids. Germline lookup yields CDR1 MNHEY and CDR2 SVGAGI. The ends were cut back, 2 bases at V and 7 bases at J, with 12 bases in the middle. The CDR3 reads CASSYQGGSNEQFF. DNA for the CDR3: TGTGCCAGCAGTTACCAGGGAGGTTCGAATGAGCAGTTCTTC.

The table lists this clone with a count of one. The chain has TRBV19 and TRBJ2-1, with TRBD2 as a possible D gene (6 bases). Germline V gives CDR1 LNHDA, CDR2 SQIVND (reference sequence). V lost 5 bases and J lost 0, with 14 bases in between. The CDR3 spans 16 residues. The CDR3 is CASSRVAASSYNEQFF. In DNA form, the CDR3 reads TGTGCCAGTAGTCGGGTAGCGGCTAGCTCCTACAATGAGCAGTTCTTC.

J is TRBJ2-7 and V is TRBV5-5; tentative D call: TRBD2 (5 bases). In germline, CDR1 is SGHKS, CDR2 YYEKEE (reference sequence). This CDR3 spans 13 amino acids. Trimming took 1 base from V and 6 from J, leaving 11 bases between them. The CDR3 loop reads CASSLRGPSEQYF. In nucleotides, the CDR3 is TGTGCCAGCAGCTTGCGAGGGCCTAGCGAGCAGTACTTC.

The V gene is TRBV27, the J gene TRBJ2-3; no reliable D call. The germline CDR1 and CDR2 sequences are MNHEY and SMNVEV (reference sequence). V was cut by 11 bases and J by 2 bases, with 11 bases left in between. The CDR3 is 12 amino acids. The CDR3 region is CAVEVDTDTQYF. CDR3 DNA sequence: TGTGCCGTAGAGGTAGACACAGATACGCAGTATTTT.

The chain combines TRBV19 with TRBJ2-3; 12 bases agree with TRBD2. From germline, CDR1 is LNHDA and CDR2 SQIVND (reference sequence). The CDR3 has 14 amino acids. V shed 6 bases and J 5 bases; nucleotides not matched to a gene: 3. DNA of the CDR3: TGTGCCAGTAGCCTGACTAGCGGGAGAGATACGCAGTATTTT. It is translated as CASSLTSGRDTQYF.

This chain links TRBV19 with TRBJ2-1; 8 bases are a match to TRBD2. Germline loops: CDR1 LNHDA, CDR2 SQIVND (reference sequence). The CDR3 is made up of 15 amino acids. The V segment lost 2 bases and the J segment 8 bases; nucleotides outside the gene matches: 8. The DNA for the CDR3 is TGTGCCAGTAGTATATTTGGGACTAGTCGTGATGAGCAGTTCTTC. This gives the protein CASSIFGTSRDEQFF.

CDR3 residues: CASSLSGLAGSSYEQYF. In DNA, the CDR3 is TGTGCCAGCAGCCTTTCGGGACTAGCGGGAAGCTCCTACGAGCAGTACTTC. This chain uses TRBV7-2 with TRBJ2-7; 13 bases are shared with TRBD2. The CDR3 runs to 17 residues. V lost 5 bases and J lost 0; bases outside the gene matches: 7. The germline CDR1 and CDR2 sequences are SGHTA and FQGNSA.

The chain combines TRBV6-1 with TRBJ2-1; 8 bases match TRBD2. Germline CDR1 is MNHNS and CDR2 is SASEGT. The CDR3 is made up of 18 amino acids. V gave up 0 bases and J gave up 0 bases; unmatched junction bases: 7. The CDR3 reads CASSEAGPSGFSYNEQFF. In DNA, the CDR3 is TGTGCCAGCAGTGAAGCGGGTCCTAGCGGGTTCTCCTACAATGAGCAGTTCTTC.

CDR3 protein: CASSKAREGTDATNEKLFF. The CDR3 DNA reads TGTGCCAGCAGCAAAGCGCGGGAAGGGACCGATGCAACTAATGAAAAACTGTTTTTT. V usage is TRBV21-1 and J usage is TRBJ1-4. TRBV21-1 is an annotated pseudogene. The CDR3 length is 19 residues.

The CDR3 region has the DNA TGTGCCAGCTCCCCCGGGTATGGCTACACCTTC. Translating it yields CASSPGYGYTF. The chain recombines TRBV18 with TRBJ1-2; D is unresolved. V was cut by 6 bases and J by 5 bases, with 7 bases left in between. The CDR3 spans 11 residues. CDR1 and CDR2 from the germline V gene are KGHSH and LQKENI.

The chain employs TRBV27 and TRBJ1-1, with D possibly matching TRBD1 (5 bases). The germline V gene encodes CDR1 MNHEY and CDR2 SMNVEV (reference sequence). The CDR3 covers 16 residues. Trimming stripped 0 bases from V and 4 bases from J, with 15 bases between. The CDR3 loop reads CASSLSWVQGVTEAFF. CDR3 coding DNA: TGTGCCAGCAGTTTATCGTGGGTTCAGGGCGTCACTGAAGCTTTCTTT.

The gene calls are TRBV28 and TRBJ1-2; 7 nucleotides align to TRBD1. This CDR3 has 15 amino acids. With V trimmed by 4 bases and J by 4 bases, 9 bases remained unmatched. Looked up from germline, CDR1 is MDHEN and CDR2 is SYDVKM. CDR3 DNA: TGTGCCAGCAGTTCGCCCAGGGGGGACCGCTATGGCTACACCTTC. Translation: CASSSPRGDRYGYTF.

V is TRBV5-4 and J is TRBJ2-1, with a possible D match to TRBD2 (6 bases). Between the trimmed V and J ends, which lost 0 bases and 14 bases, there was a span of 15 bases. Germline loops: CDR1 SGHNT, CDR2 YYREEE (reference sequence). The CDR3 totals 13 residues. The CDR3: CASSLATGVKKFF. CDR3 nucleotides: TGTGCCAGCAGCTTGGCCACGGGAGTGAAGAAGTTCTTC.

V is TRBV7-8 and J is TRBJ2-1, with 8 bases fitting TRBD2. Unmatched junction bases numbered 13, after V lost 8 bases and J lost 7 bases. Per germline, CDR1 SGHVS and CDR2 FQNEAQ. This CDR3 has 15 residues. The CDR3 bases are TGTGCCAGCCGGGGGGGACCCGGTGGGAATAATGAGCAGTTCTTC. This gives the protein CASRGGPGGNNEQFF. Full variable domain (missing parts from reference TRBV7-8 and TRBJ2-1): GAGVSQSPRYKVAKRGQDVALRCDPISGHVSLFWYQQALGQGPEFLTYFQNEAQLDKSGLPSDRFFAERPEGSVSTLKIQRTQQEDSAVYLCASRGGPGGNNEQFFGPGTRLTVL.

Note on this clone: An end of the junction differs from the germline gene, which may be a read error. This sequence joins TRBV10-3 and TRBJ1-1; the D gene is possibly TRBD1 (6 bases). CDR1 is ENHRY, CDR2 SYGVKD, per germline. This CDR3 contains 11 residues. Here the CDR3 DNA reads TGTGCCATCAGTGAGTCGGGACACTTTCTCTTT. Protein: CAISESGHFLF.

The chain links TRBV5-1 to TRBJ2-7; unclear D gene. From germline, CDR1 is SGHRS and CDR2 YFSETQ. The ends were cut back, 4 bases at V and 5 bases at J, with 16 bases in the middle. The CDR3 is 14 residues long. The CDR3 spells CASSPTGPSNEQYF. DNA of the CDR3: TGCGCCAGCAGCCCTACGGGTCCCTCGAACGAGCAGTACTTC. Full variable domain (rest looked up from reference TRBV5-1 and TRBJ2-7): KAGVTQTPRYLIKTRGQQVTLSCSPISGHRSVSWYQQTPGQGLQFLFEYFSETQRNKGNFPGRFSGRQFSNSRSEMNVSTLELGDSALYLCASSPTGPSNEQYFGPGTRLTVT.

The chain has TRBV6-5 and TRBJ2-7, with D possibly matching TRBD2 (5 bases). Germline V gene data show CDR1 as MNHEY and CDR2 as SVGAGI. The CDR3 is 15 amino acids. The V and J ends lost 0 bases and 3 bases respectively, with 12 bases between them. The CDR3 reads CASSYSFLANYEQYF. The DNA of the CDR3 is TGTGCCAGCAGTTACTCGTTCCTAGCTAACTACGAGCAGTACTTC.

A few counts support this clone. The CDR3 here is CASSSWISGYEQYF. CDR3 sequence (DNA): TGTGCCAGCAGTTCCTGGATTTCGGGGTACGAGCAGTACTTC. The V gene is TRBV28, the J gene TRBJ2-7, with D maybe TRBD2 (5 bases). This CDR3 has 14 residues. Trimming left V 4 bases short and J 4 bases short, with 14 bases between. Germline values: CDR1 MDHEN, CDR2 SYDVKM.

The rearrangement joins TRBV6-5 to TRBJ1-2; 7 positions agree with TRBD1. Germline loops: CDR1 MNHEY, CDR2 SVGAGI. V was pared by 6 bases and J by 5 bases, with 6 bases of the junction left unmatched. The CDR3 contains 13 residues. CDR3 bases: TGTGCCAGCAGCGAGGGGGCTGGGTATGGCTACACCTTC. It is translated as CASSEGAGYGYTF.

This clone was observed a few times. This chain uses TRBV10-2 with TRBJ1-1; 8 bases agree with TRBD1. The junction had 12 bases not matched to a gene; V was cut back by 7 bases and J by 11 bases. This CDR3 region has 13 residues. Per the germline V gene, CDR1 is WSHSY and CDR2 is SAAADI. CDR3 in DNA: TGCGCCAGCACCGAGGGGCCAGGGGGCTCGGCTTTCTTT. Protein: CASTEGPGGSAFF.

The rearrangement joins TRBV19 to TRBJ2-7; TRBD2 matches 14 bases. Per germline, CDR1 LNHDA and CDR2 SQIVND (reference sequence). The J segment lost 0 bases and the V segment lost 9 bases, leaving 10 bases of the junction unmatched. The CDR3 loop spans 17 amino acids. DNA for the CDR3: TGTGCCAGCTCCTTGGGGACTAGCGGGAGAAGCTCCTACGAGCAGTACTTC. Its protein product is CASSLGTSGRSSYEQYF.

This chain joins TRBV23-1 and TRBJ1-2; 12 bases agree with TRBD1. TRBV23-1 is treated as an ORF (open reading frame) with a function not yet certain. CDR3 length equals 18 residues. With 0 bases clipped from V and 4 bases from J, the junction kept 9 bases outside the gene matches. The CDR3, as DNA: TGCGCCAGCAGTCAATCGGGGACAGGGGGCTCAAACCTCTATGGCTACACCTTC. This translates into CASSQSGTGGSNLYGYTF.

V and J are TRBV7-3 and TRBJ2-2, with 8 bases fitting TRBD2. The V gene's germline CDR1 is SGHTA and CDR2 FQGTGA. J gave up 1 base and V 1 base, and 14 bases lay outside the gene matches. This CDR3 has 20 residues. CDR3 protein: CASSLMLGGGRPLNTGELFF. As DNA, the CDR3 is TGTGCCAGCAGCTTAATGCTGGGGGGCGGGAGGCCCCTGAACACCGGGGAGCTGTTTTTT.

The chain has TRBV15 and TRBJ2-7, with D perhaps matching TRBD2 (5 bases). This CDR3 region has 12 residues. Germline lookup yields CDR1 LNHNV and CDR2 YYDKDF (reference sequence). Trimming took off 5 bases at V and 4 bases at J, with 9 bases between the two ends. CDR3: CATSLDSYEQYF. The DNA of the CDR3 is TGTGCCACCAGCCTGGACTCTTACGAGCAGTACTTC.